Given below is one T cell receptor beta chain in context. The antigen is unknown. The V gene end was trimmed by 5 bases and the J gene end by 6 bases; junction bases not matched to a gene: 6. The CDR3 spans 15 residues. The germline CDR1 and CDR2 sequences are MDHEN and SYDVKM. This record comes from a study of shared clonotypes between healthy human individuals. Deep-level settings were used for running the assay. The assay was immunoSEQ multiplex PCR, and TCRdb's table has in-frame clones only and misses some. The profile shows roughly 2.1 million clones, approximately 94% of them singletons. Study results and limitations: Naive subsets, compared against memory subsets, generally had larger estimated richness values.

Terminally differentiated effector memory CD45RA+ cells were excluded by CCR7 positive selection of CD45RO-negative cells. The sample consisted of naive CD8+ T cells from PBMCs. The receptor's source is a man aged 18-30 years in good health. Some clones in this sample may be carry-over from other donors' samples. The chain employs TRBV28 and TRBJ2-3, with 12 bases matching TRBD2. In DNA form, the CDR3 reads TGTGCCAGCAGTCTACTAGCGGGAGGTAGGGATACGCAGTATTTT. Encoded protein: CASSLLAGGRDTQYF.